Sequencing of this TCR beta chain was carried out in a study of blood T cell repertoires in COVID-19. Study background: Specimens from acute and convalescent COVID-19 originated in the United States, Italy and Spain. The analysed material was cDNA or gDNA that came from T cells, B-cell-depleted T cells, or PBMCs.

This CDR3 is built from 14 residues. Trimming removed 1 base from V and 3 bases from J, with 9 bases in between. Germline CDR1 and CDR2: SEHNR and FQNEAQ (reference sequence). As originally analysed: Amplification of reference gene primers provided the estimated nucleated cell counts. The assay was immunoSEQ multiplex PCR, and TCRdb's table has in-frame clones only and misses some. From that table come the V and J calls and clone size; the DNA was used to work out D and trimming. The repertoire holds hundreds of thousands of clones, with 87% as singletons. This TCR came from a young woman who had recovered from COVID-19. The specimen sequenced was peripheral blood. The chain carries TRBV7-9 and TRBJ1-1; D unclear. CDR3 bases: TGTGCCAGCAGCTTAGGAGGCGTGGACACTGAAGCTTTCTTT. Encoded protein: CASSLGGVDTEAFF. Full variable domain (missing parts from reference TRBV7-9 and TRBJ1-1): DTGVSQNPRHKITKRGQNVTFRCDPISEHNRLYWYRQTLGQGPEFLTYFQNEAQLEKSRLLSDRFSAERPKGSFSTLEIQRTEQGDSAMYLCASSLGGVDTEAFFGQGTRLTVV.